These T cell receptor beta chains were read from a single sample in a study of T cells in Graves' hyperthyroidism and ophthalmopathy. Each CDR3 protein is one row after TCRdb ran MiXCR on the multiplex PCR reads. The sample lists roughly 570,000 distinct CDR3 sequences, just over 45% seen once, with around 20% in the top ten. The specimen was peripheral blood or thyroid tissue (not recorded which). The source is an adult woman with Graves' disease, either hyperthyroidism or ophthalmopathy (not recorded which). CDR3s leave out the opening cysteine and the closing phenylalanine or tryptophan.

cdr3_aa: ATSDEGRGVQPQH
j_call: TRBJ1-5
v_call: TRBV24-1

cdr3_aa: ASSQVDTAGYT
j_call: TRBJ1-2
v_call: TRBV4-2

cdr3_aa: ASSPGMGGSSYEQY
j_call: TRBJ2-7
v_call: TRBV14

cdr3_aa: ASSERTEAF
j_call: TRBJ1-1
v_call: TRBV2

cdr3_aa: ASSYSWGEYEQY
j_call: TRBJ2-7
v_call: TRBV6-6

cdr3_aa: ASSFRDRVVAGISPGELF
j_call: TRBJ2-2
v_call: TRBV12-3/TRBV12-4

cdr3_aa: ASSSGQAADTQY
j_call: TRBJ2-3
v_call: TRBV7-9

cdr3_aa: ASSLNGQLTGYT
j_call: TRBJ1-2
v_call: TRBV7-9

cdr3_aa: SVGLGVSYEQY
j_call: TRBJ2-7
v_call: TRBV29-1

cdr3_aa: ASSEASGTGGSNEKLF
j_call: TRBJ1-4
v_call: TRBV2

cdr3_aa: ASSPGGGRSQPQY
j_call: TRBJ2-5
v_call: TRBV9

cdr3_aa: ASRIRGADYGYT
j_call: TRBJ1-2
v_call: TRBV6-5

cdr3_aa: ASSPSGSPGELF
j_call: TRBJ2-2
v_call: TRBV12-3/TRBV12-4

cdr3_aa: ASSSYQGPNTEAF
j_call: TRBJ1-1
v_call: TRBV12-3/TRBV12-4

cdr3_aa: ASSPSLTRSSYEQY
j_call: TRBJ2-7
v_call: TRBV7-4

cdr3_aa: ASRPTREEKLF
j_call: TRBJ1-4
v_call: TRBV2

cdr3_aa: ASGLLLSRCNQPQH
j_call: TRBJ1-5
v_call: TRBV12-5

cdr3_aa: ASTRGQGDTEAF
j_call: TRBJ1-1
v_call: TRBV7-2

cdr3_aa: ASRLGHTGELF
j_call: TRBJ2-2
v_call: TRBV6-5

cdr3_aa: ASSLVAYNTGTSNEKLF
j_call: TRBJ1-4
v_call: TRBV5-1

cdr3_aa: ASSEQRGSYNEQF
j_call: TRBJ2-1
v_call: TRBV2

cdr3_aa: ASTPGGSSQPQH
j_call: TRBJ1-5
v_call: TRBV2

cdr3_aa: SARDRGTGGNSPLH
j_call: TRBJ1-6
v_call: TRBV20-1

cdr3_aa: SARARDLITEA
j_call: TRBJ2-6
v_call: TRBV20-1

cdr3_aa: ASRGVNSPLH
j_call: TRBJ1-6
v_call: TRBV10-3

cdr3_aa: ASSLGLAGAQETQY
j_call: TRBJ2-5
v_call: TRBV5-1

cdr3_aa: ASSPSQGDNEKLF
j_call: TRBJ1-4
v_call: TRBV28

cdr3_aa: SATAGTGSGEQY
j_call: TRBJ2-7
v_call: TRBV20-1

cdr3_aa: ATSREIGNSPLH
j_call: TRBJ1-6
v_call: TRBV15

cdr3_aa: ASSRDRGLGFTEAF
j_call: TRBJ1-1
v_call: TRBV12-3/TRBV12-4

cdr3_aa: ASIGRRGVYGYT
j_call: TRBJ1-2
v_call: TRBV19

cdr3_aa: SARDLLAGWEQY
j_call: TRBJ2-7
v_call: TRBV20-1

cdr3_aa: AISDRGLGGYEQY
j_call: TRBJ2-7
v_call: TRBV10-3

cdr3_aa: ASSLGGIYGYT
j_call: TRBJ1-2
v_call: TRBV6-1

cdr3_aa: SSVGSGDQETQY
j_call: TRBJ2-5
v_call: TRBV20-1

cdr3_aa: ASSTDAYRTEAF
j_call: TRBJ1-1
v_call: TRBV11-2

cdr3_aa: SARAANTGELF
j_call: TRBJ2-2
v_call: TRBV20-1

cdr3_aa: ASSADRSYSNQPQH
j_call: TRBJ1-5
v_call: TRBV25-1

cdr3_aa: ASVPWTVNTEAF
j_call: TRBJ1-1
v_call: TRBV6-2/TRBV6-3

cdr3_aa: ASSSDRDTY
j_call: TRBJ2-5
v_call: TRBV7-2

cdr3_aa: ASRQLTGLNYGYT
j_call: TRBJ1-2
v_call: TRBV7-9